These 17 T cell receptor beta chains were all obtained from the same sample, sequenced in a study of CD8 T cells in ankylosing spondylitis. One entry per CDR3 protein results from TCRdb running MiXCR on the 5' RACE reads. The sample carries 200,000 or so distinct CDR3 sequences, approximately 24% recorded once. The sample consisted of blood, either unsorted or a sorted T cell fraction (not recorded which). All receptors derive from a male donor with ankylosing spondylitis or in good health (not recorded which).

This clonotype has at least ten counts. The CDR3 DNA reads TGCAGTGCCACAATCCTAGCGGGAGGGCTAGGCGAGCAGTTCTTC. Translated, it gives CSATILAGGLGEQFF. The chain employs TRBV20-1 and TRBJ2-1; 12 nucleotides match TRBD2. This CDR3 spans 15 amino acids. Germline CDR1 reads DFQATT; CDR2 reads SNEGSKA (reference sequence). The V and J ends lost 6 bases and 10 bases, in that order; junction bases with no gene match: 13.

In this sample, this clonotype turned up a few times. The V call is TRBV7-2, the J call TRBJ2-3; TRBD2 aligns across 7 bases. Germline-derived CDR1 and CDR2 are SGHTA and FQGNSA. The V and J ends lost 3 bases and 3 bases, in that order; junction bases with no gene match: 0. CDR3 length: 13 residues. In nucleotides, the CDR3 is TGTGCCAGCAGCTTTAGCGGGACAGATACGCAGTATTTT. This sequence encodes CASSFSGTDTQYF. Together with reference TRBV7-2 and TRBJ2-3, the CDR3 gives the full variable domain: GAGVSQSPSNKVTEKGKDVELRCDPISGHTALYWYRQSLGQGLEFLIYFQGNSAPDKSGLPSDRFSAERTGGSVSTLTIQRTQQEDSAVYLCASSFSGTDTQYFGPGTRLTVL.

Worth noting for this clonotype: No DNA is shown, since the ends of the CDR3 on it are uncertain; the CDR3 is the one TCRdb lists. The chain has TRBV7-5 and TRBJ1-1; TRBD1 is the table's D call and was not checked against the DNA. TRBV7-5 corresponds to a pseudogene. A total of 16 residues make up the CDR3, ends included. CDR3 amino acids: CISVPEAPRGQTEAFF.

In its sample, this clonotype was seen a few times. V and J are TRBV11-2 and TRBJ1-1, with 7 bases matching TRBD1. The J segment lost 3 bases and the V segment lost 6 bases, leaving 10 bases of the junction unmatched. The CDR3 has 15 amino acids. Per the germline V gene, CDR1 is SGHAT and CDR2 is FQNNGV. The CDR3 DNA follows: TGTGCCAGCAGAACCAACAGGGGCCGGGACACTGAAGCTTTCTTT. Residues: CASRTNRGRDTEAFF.

This clonotype was detected ten times or more. The chain has TRBV29-1 and TRBJ2-5; 10 bases agree with TRBD1. Losses at the gene ends were 4 bases for V and 5 bases for J; bases not matched to a gene: 4. Per germline, CDR1 SQVTM and CDR2 ANQGSEA. The CDR3 is 13 amino acids. For the CDR3, the DNA is TGCAGCGTTGCCCAGACAGGGGGCGAGACCCAGTACTTC. Translation: CSVAQTGGETQYF.

To note about this clonotype: The junction and the germline gene differ at one end; a read error may be behind it. The chain is built from TRBV7-7 and TRBJ2-3, with 11 bases fitting TRBD2. The CDR3 is 15 amino acids. Germline lookup yields CDR1 SSHAT and CDR2 FNYEAQ (reference sequence). CDR3: CASSQGLAGRDTQYF. Here the CDR3 DNA reads TGTGCTAGCAGCCAAGGACTAGCGGGCAGGGATACGCAGTATTTT.

V and J are TRBV9 and TRBJ2-7; 11 positions agree with TRBD2. The germline CDR1 and CDR2 sequences are SGDLS and YYNGEE. The J segment lost 2 bases and the V segment lost 4 bases, leaving 5 bases of the junction unmatched. The CDR3 is 15 residues long. CDR3 amino acids: CASSPVAGGPYEQYF. The CDR3 coding sequence is TGTGCCAGCAGCCCAGTAGCGGGAGGGCCCTACGAGCAGTACTTC.

This clonotype showed up many times. The chain has TRBV4-1 and TRBJ2-1; 8 bases are shared with TRBD2. The CDR3 loop spans 16 amino acids. The V gene end was trimmed by 0 bases and the J gene end by 4 bases; junction bases not matched to a gene: 5. Germline V gene data show CDR1 as MGHRA and CDR2 as YSYEKL. In DNA, the CDR3 is TGCGCCAGCAGCCAAGAATCGGCTAGCGGGTACAATGAGCAGTTCTTC. Its protein product is CASSQESASGYNEQFF.

This rearrangement joins TRBV7-2 to TRBJ1-2, with D perhaps matching TRBD1 (5 bases). Trimming took off 6 bases at V and 4 bases at J, with 15 bases between the two ends. The CDR3 loop spans 14 amino acids. Looked up from germline, CDR1 is SGHTA and CDR2 is FQGNSA. As DNA, the CDR3 is TGTGCCAGCAGGGTGGGACGGTCGGGCTATGGCTACACCTTC. This encodes CASRVGRSGYGYTF.

This clonotype was counted ten times or more. V gene TRBV29-1 combines with J gene TRBJ2-7, with 7 bases lining up with TRBD1. V lost 7 bases to trimming and J lost 3 bases; unmatched junction nucleotides: 9. Germline CDR1 SQVTM, CDR2 ANQGSEA. CDR3 length equals 13 residues. The CDR3 region has the DNA TGCAGCGCACGTCACCGGGACAGCTACGAGCAGTACTTC. This translates into CSARHRDSYEQYF.

This chain connects TRBV11-2 to TRBJ1-1; D gene uncertain. This CDR3 region has 12 residues. Germline lookup yields CDR1 SGHAT and CDR2 FQNNGV. Deletions cut 2 bases from V and 3 bases from J, with 4 bases between. The CDR3 spells CASSLQHTEAFF. The CDR3, as DNA: TGTGCCAGCAGCTTACAGCACACTGAAGCTTTCTTT.

This clonotype occurred a few times. The chain links TRBV29-1 to TRBJ1-4, with a weak D call TRBD1 (5 bases). CDR3 length: 13 amino acids. Germline CDR1 and CDR2: SQVTM and ANQGSEA. Trimming left V 8 bases short and J 6 bases short, with 16 bases between. The CDR3 DNA follows: TGCAGCTCCAGGGATGCTGAGGATGAAAAACTGTTTTTT. Residues: CSSRDAEDEKLFF.

This clonotype showed up many times. The chain carries TRBV10-3 and TRBJ2-6; 10 bases fit TRBD1. Per the germline V gene, CDR1 is ENHRY and CDR2 is SYGVKD. The CDR3 is made up of 17 amino acids. J lost 2 bases, V lost 6 bases, and 7 bases had no gene match. CDR3 nucleotides: TGTGCCATCAGATCGACAGGGGGCGGGACTGGGGCCAACGTCCTGACTTTC. It specifies CAIRSTGGGTGANVLTF.

The chain carries TRBV29-1 and TRBJ2-7; 9 positions agree with TRBD1. V lost 6 bases to trimming and J lost 5 bases; unmatched junction nucleotides: 14. The CDR3 is 15 residues long. The germline CDR1 and CDR2 sequences are SQVTM and ANQGSEA. The CDR3 sequence: CSVQPSGTGRHEQYF. CDR3 DNA: TGCAGCGTGCAGCCCTCCGGGACAGGGCGGCACGAGCAGTACTTC.

This clonotype was detected ten times or more. CDR3 region: CASSYLKGSEAFF. DNA of the CDR3: TGTGCCAGCAGTTACTTGAAAGGTTCTGAAGCTTTCTTT. This chain links TRBV6-5 with TRBJ1-1; D call uncertain. The V end lost 1 base, the J end lost 6 bases, and 9 bases lay between the germline ends. The CDR3 spans 13 residues. Germline V CDR1 and CDR2: MNHEY, SVGAGI.

This chain links TRBV28 with TRBJ1-5; D might be TRBD1 (5 bases). The CDR3 runs to 14 residues. V was trimmed by 1 base and J by 6 bases, leaving 10 bases between them. The germline CDR1 and CDR2 sequences are MDHEN and SYDVKM. The CDR3 sequence is CASSLFRDGQPQHF. In DNA form, the CDR3 reads TGTGCCAGCAGTTTATTCAGGGATGGTCAGCCCCAGCATTTT.

This clonotype has a count of ten or more. This chain uses TRBV4-3 with TRBJ1-1, with D unclear. The V end lost 3 bases, the J end lost 1 base, and 9 bases lay between the germline ends. Germline V gene lookup returns CDR1 LGHNA and CDR2 YSLEER. CDR3 length equals 14 residues. The CDR3 here is CASSQGLANTEAFF. The CDR3 coding sequence is TGCGCCAGCAGCCAGGGCTTGGCGAACACTGAAGCTTTCTTT.